This T cell receptor (beta chain) was sequenced in a study of cytomegalovirus exposure and HLA in healthy donors. Findings of the study overall: Among TCR beta chains of equal frequency, HLA-associated ones were more clonally expanded in a later analysis. TCR beta sequences reportedly predicted most subjects' HLA-A and HLA-B alleles accurately.

Nominally healthy donors provided the samples, though records likely missed some immune exposures. 13 Jbeta primers and 60 Vbeta primers were used for the PCR. TCRdb's table, derived via immunoSEQ multiplex PCR, lists solely in-frame clones and lacks some. The data contain 200,000 to 250,000 clones, roughly four fifths of them singletons. V shed 3 bases and J shed 1 base, with 12 bases lying between them. Germline CDR1 LNHDA, CDR2 SQIVND (reference sequence). The CDR3 has 15 amino acids. Details on this clone: Its antigen is not identified.

Sequenced: PBMCs. This rearrangement joins TRBV19 to TRBJ2-5, with TRBD1 as a possible D gene (5 bases). The origin of this receptor is a woman aged 40 to 50 in good health and CMV-seronegative. CDR3 residues: CASSIRAGIQETQYF. The CDR3 DNA follows: TGTGCCAGTAGTATTAGGGCAGGGATCCAAGAGACCCAGTACTTC.